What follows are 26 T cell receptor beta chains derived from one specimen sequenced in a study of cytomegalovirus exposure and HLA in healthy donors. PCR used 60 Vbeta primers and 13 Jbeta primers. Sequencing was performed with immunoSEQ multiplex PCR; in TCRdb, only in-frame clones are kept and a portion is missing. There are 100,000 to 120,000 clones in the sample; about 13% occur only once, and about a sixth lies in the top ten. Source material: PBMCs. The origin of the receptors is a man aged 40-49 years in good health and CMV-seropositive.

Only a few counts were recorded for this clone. CDR3 DNA sequence: TGTGCCAGCAGTGGTTTTGGCCCAGAGACCCAGTACTTC. This codes for CASSGFGPETQYF. J is TRBJ2-5 and V is TRBV2; D is ambiguous. The V end lost 4 bases, the J end lost 4 bases, and 10 bases lay between the germline ends. CDR1 is SNHLY and CDR2 is FYNNEI in the germline V gene. CDR3 size: 13 residues.

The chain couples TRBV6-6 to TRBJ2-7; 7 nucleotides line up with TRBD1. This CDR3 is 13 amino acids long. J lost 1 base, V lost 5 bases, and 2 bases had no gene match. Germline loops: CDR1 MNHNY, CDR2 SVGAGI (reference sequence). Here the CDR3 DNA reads TGTGCCAGCAGTGGGGGACAGTCCTACGAGCAGTACTTC. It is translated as CASSGGQSYEQYF.

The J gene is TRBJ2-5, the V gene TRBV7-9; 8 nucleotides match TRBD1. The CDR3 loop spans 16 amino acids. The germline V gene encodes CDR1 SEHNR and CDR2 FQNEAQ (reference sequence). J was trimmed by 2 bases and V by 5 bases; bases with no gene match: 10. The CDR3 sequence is CASSPQGASGQETQYF. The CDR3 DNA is TGTGCCAGCAGCCCCCAGGGGGCGAGTGGTCAAGAGACCCAGTACTTC.

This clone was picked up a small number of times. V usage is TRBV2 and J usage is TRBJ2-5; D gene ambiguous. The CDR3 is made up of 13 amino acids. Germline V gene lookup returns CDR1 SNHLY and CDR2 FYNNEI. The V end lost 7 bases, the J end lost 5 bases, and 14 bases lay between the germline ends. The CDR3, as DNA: TGTGCCAGCAAACCCCCTACTCGGGAGACCCAGTACTTC. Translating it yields CASKPPTRETQYF.

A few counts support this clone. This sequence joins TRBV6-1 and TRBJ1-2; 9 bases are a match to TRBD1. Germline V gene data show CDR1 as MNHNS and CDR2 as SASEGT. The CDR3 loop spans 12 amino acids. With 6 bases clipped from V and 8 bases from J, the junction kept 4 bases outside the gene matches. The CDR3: CASRGQGHGYTF. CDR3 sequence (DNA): TGTGCCAGCAGAGGACAGGGGCACGGCTACACCTTC.

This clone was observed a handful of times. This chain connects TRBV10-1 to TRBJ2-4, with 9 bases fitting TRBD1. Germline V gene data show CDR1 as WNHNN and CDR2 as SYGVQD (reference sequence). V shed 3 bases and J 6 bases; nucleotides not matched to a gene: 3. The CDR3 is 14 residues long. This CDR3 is CASSEPGQGNIQYF. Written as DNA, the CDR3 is TGCGCCAGCAGTGAACCGGGACAGGGAAACATTCAGTACTTC.

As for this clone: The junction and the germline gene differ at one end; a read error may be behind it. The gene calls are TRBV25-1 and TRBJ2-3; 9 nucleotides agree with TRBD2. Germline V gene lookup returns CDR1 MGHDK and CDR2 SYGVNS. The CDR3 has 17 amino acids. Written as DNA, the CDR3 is TGTGCCAGCAGTGAATTGAGGAGCGGGAGGTTGGTAGATAAGCAGTATTTT. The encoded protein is CASSELRSGRLVDKQYF.

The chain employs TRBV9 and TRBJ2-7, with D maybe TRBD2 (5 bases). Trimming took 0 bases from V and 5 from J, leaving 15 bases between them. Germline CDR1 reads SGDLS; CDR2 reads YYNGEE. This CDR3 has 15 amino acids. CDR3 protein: CASSVASRGIDEQYF. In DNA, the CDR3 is TGTGCCAGCAGCGTAGCGTCCCGGGGTATCGACGAGCAGTACTTC.

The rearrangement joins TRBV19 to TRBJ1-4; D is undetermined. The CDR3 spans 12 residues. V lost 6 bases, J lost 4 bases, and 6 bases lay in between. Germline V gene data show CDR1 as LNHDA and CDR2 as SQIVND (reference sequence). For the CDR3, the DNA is TGTGCCAGTAGGCAGAATAATGAAAAACTGTTTTTT. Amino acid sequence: CASRQNNEKLFF.

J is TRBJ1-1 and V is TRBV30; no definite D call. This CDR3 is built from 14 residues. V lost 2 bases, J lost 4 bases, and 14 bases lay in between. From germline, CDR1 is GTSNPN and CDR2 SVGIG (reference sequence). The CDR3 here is CAWSLGLRGTEAFF. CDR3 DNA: TGTGCCTGGAGTCTCGGTCTCCGAGGCACTGAAGCTTTCTTT.

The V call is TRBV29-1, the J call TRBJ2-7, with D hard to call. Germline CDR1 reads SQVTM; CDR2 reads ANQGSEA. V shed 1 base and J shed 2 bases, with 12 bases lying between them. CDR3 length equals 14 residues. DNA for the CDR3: TGCAGCGTTGAAGCTCCGAACAGACCCTACGAGCAGTACTTC. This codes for CSVEAPNRPYEQYF.

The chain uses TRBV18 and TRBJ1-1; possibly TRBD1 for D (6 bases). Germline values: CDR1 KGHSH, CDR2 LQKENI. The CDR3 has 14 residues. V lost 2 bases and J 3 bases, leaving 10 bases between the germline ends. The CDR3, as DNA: TGTGCCAGCTCACCAAGAGGGGGAGACACTGAAGCTTTCTTT. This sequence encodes CASSPRGGDTEAFF.

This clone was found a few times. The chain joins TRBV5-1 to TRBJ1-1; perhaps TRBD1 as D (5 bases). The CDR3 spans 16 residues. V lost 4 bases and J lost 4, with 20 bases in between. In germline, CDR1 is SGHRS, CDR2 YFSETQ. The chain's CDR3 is CASSAETVGVSTEAFF. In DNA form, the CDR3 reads TGCGCCAGCAGCGCGGAGACAGTCGGAGTGAGCACTGAAGCTTTCTTT.

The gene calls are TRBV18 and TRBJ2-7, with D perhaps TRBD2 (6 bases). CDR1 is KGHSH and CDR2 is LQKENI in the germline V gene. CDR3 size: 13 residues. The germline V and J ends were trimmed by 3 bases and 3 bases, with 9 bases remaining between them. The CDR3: CASSPQGGYEQYF. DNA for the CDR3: TGTGCCAGCTCACCTCAGGGAGGCTACGAGCAGTACTTC. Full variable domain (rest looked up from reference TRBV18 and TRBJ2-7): NAGVMQNPRHLVRRRGQEARLRCSPMKGHSHVYWYRQLPEEGLKFMVYLQKENIIDESGMPKERFSAEFPKEGPSILRIQQVVRGDSAAYFCASSPQGGYEQYFGPGTRLTVT.

In DNA form, the CDR3 reads TGTGCCAGCAGTTACGGGACAGCCGGGGAAGCTTTCTTT. Its translation: CASSYGTAGEAFF. V usage is TRBV6-5 and J usage is TRBJ1-1; TRBD1 matches at 7 bases. Germline CDR1 is MNHEY and CDR2 is SVGAGI. This CDR3 contains 13 residues. Trimming cost V 2 bases and J 8 bases; bases outside gene matches: 5.

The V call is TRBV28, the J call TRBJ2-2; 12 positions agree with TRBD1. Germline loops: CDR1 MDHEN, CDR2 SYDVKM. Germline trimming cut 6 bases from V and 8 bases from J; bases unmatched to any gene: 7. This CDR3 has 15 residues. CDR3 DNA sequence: TGTGCCAGCAGCCAACCGGGACAGGGGGCTGGGGAGCTGTTTTTT. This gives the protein CASSQPGQGAGELFF.

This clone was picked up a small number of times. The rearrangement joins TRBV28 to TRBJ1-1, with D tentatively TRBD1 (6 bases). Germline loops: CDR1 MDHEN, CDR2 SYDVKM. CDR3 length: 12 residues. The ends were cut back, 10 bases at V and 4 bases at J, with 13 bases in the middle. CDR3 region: CAILQGGTEAFF. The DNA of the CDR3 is TGTGCCATCCTGCAAGGGGGCACTGAAGCTTTCTTT.

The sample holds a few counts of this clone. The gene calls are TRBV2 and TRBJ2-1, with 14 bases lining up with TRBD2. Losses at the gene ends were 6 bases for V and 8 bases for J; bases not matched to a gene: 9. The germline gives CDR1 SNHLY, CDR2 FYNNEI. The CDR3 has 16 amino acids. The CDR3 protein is CASRKVGTSGSHEQFF. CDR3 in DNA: TGTGCCAGCAGAAAGGTGGGGACTAGCGGGAGTCATGAGCAGTTCTTC.

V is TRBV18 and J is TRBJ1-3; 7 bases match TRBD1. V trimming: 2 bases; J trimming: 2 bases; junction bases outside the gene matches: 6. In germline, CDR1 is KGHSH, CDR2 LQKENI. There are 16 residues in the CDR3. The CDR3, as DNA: TGTGCCAGCTCACCAGGGACAGAAACGGCTGGAAACACCATATATTTT. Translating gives CASSPGTETAGNTIYF.

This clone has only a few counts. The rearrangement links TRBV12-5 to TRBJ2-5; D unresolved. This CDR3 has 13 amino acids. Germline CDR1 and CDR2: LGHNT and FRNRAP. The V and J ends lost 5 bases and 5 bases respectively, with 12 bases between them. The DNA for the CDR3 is TGTGCTAGTGGTACAAGCGTGCCGGAGACCCAGTACTTC. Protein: CASGTSVPETQYF.

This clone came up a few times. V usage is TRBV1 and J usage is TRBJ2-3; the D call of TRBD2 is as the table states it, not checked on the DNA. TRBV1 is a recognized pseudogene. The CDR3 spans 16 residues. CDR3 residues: CTSSSRAGGITDTQYF. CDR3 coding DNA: TGCACCAGCAGCTCCCGGGCGGGAGGTATCACAGATACGCAGTATTTT.

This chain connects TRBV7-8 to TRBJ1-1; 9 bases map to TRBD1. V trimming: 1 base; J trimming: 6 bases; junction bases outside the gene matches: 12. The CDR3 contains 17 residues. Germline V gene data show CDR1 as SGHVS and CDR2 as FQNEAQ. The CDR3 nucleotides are TGTGCCAGCAGCTTAGGACAGGGGGAAATCTTCCACCCTGAAGCTTTCTTT. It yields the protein CASSLGQGEIFHPEAFF.

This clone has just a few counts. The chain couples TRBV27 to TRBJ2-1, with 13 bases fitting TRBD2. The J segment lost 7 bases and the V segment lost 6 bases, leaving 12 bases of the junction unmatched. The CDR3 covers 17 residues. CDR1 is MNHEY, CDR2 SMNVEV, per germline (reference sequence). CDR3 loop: CASSYGLAGVIGNEQFF. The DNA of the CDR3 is TGTGCCAGCAGCTATGGACTAGCGGGAGTGATCGGTAATGAGCAGTTCTTC.

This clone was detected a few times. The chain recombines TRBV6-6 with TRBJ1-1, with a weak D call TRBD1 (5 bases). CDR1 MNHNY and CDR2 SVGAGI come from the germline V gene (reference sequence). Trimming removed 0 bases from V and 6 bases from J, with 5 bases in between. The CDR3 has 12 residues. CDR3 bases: TGTGCCAGCAGTTACTCGACAGCTGAAGCTTTCTTT. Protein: CASSYSTAEAFF.

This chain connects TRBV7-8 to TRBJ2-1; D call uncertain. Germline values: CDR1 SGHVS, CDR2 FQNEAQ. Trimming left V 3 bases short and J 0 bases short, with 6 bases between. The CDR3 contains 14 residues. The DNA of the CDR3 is TGTGCCAGCAGCTTTGATAGCTCCTACAATGAGCAGTTCTTC. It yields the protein CASSFDSSYNEQFF.

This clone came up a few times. This CDR3 reads CASSFSPEETQYF. In DNA form, the CDR3 reads TGTGCCAGCAGTTTTTCTCCCGAAGAGACCCAGTACTTC. The chain couples TRBV6-1 to TRBJ2-5, with D unclear. There are 13 residues in the CDR3. Germline V gene sequence: CDR1 MNHNS, CDR2 SASEGT. V dropped 5 bases and J dropped 3 bases, with 10 bases sitting between them.